This T cell receptor (beta chain) was obtained from a study of blood T cell repertoires in COVID-19. Some clones are missing from TCRdb's copy, which holds only in-frame ones; the method was immunoSEQ multiplex PCR. The table lists 70,000 or so clones, roughly 86% of them singletons. The CDR3 is 17 amino acids. CDR1 and CDR2 (germline): SGHTA, FQGTGA. Germline trimming cut 2 bases from V and 1 base from J; bases unmatched to any gene: 4. The source is a woman in her fifties or sixties with acute or convalescent COVID-19. The J gene is TRBJ2-6, the V gene TRBV7-3, with TRBD1 matching 8 bases. Sequencing was done on a sample of peripheral blood. CDR3 sequence (DNA): TGTGCCAGCAGCTTACAGGGGGCCCTTTCTGGGGCCAACGTCCTGACTTTC. Its translation: CASSLQGALSGANVLTF.